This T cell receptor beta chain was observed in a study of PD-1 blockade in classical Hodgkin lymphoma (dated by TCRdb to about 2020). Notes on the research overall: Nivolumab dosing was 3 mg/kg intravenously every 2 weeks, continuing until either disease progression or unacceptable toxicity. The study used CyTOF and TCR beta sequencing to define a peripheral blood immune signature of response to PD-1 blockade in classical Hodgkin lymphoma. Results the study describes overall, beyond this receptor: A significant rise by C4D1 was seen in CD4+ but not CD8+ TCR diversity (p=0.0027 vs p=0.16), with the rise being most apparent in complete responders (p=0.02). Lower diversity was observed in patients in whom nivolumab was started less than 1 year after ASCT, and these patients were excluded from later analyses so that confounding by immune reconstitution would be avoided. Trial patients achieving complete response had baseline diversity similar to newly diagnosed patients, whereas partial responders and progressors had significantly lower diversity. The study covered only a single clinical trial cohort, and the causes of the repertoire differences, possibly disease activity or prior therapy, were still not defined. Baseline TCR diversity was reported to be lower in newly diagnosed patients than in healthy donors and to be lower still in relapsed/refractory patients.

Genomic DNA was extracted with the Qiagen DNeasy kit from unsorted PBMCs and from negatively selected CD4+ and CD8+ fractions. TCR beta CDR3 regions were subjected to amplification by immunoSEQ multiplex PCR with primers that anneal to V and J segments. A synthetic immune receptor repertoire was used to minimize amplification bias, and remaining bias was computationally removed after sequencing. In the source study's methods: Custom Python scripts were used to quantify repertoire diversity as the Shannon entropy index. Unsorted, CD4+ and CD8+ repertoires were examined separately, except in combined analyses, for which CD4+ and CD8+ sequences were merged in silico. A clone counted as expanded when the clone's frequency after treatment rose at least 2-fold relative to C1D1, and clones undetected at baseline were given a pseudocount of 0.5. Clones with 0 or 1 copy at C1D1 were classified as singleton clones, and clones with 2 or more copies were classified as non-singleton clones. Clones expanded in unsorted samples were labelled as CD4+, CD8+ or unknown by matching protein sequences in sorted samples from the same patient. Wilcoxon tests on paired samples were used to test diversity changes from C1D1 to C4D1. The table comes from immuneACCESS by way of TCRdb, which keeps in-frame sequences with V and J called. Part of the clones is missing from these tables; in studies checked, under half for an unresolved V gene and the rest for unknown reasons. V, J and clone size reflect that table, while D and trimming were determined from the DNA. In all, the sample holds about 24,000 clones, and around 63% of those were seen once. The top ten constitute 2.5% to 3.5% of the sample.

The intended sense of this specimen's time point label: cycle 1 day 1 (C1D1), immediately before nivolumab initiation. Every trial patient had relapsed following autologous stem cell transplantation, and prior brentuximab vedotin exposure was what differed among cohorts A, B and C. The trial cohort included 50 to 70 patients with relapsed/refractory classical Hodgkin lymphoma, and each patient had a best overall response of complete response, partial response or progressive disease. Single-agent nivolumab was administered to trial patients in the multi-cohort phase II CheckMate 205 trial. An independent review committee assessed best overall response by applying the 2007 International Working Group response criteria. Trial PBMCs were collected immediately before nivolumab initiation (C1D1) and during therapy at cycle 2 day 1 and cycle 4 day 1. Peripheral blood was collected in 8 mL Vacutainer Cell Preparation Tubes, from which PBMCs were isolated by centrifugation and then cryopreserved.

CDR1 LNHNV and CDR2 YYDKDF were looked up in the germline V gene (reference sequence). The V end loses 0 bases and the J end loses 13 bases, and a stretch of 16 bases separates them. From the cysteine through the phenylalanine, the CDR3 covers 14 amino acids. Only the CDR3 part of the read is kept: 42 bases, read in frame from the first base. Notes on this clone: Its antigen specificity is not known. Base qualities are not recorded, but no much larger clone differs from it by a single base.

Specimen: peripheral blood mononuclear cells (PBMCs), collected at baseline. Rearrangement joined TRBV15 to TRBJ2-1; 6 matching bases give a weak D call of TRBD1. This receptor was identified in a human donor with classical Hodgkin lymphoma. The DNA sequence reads TGTGCCACCAGCAGAGATGAAGGTGACAGGCGACAGTTCTTC. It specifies CATSRDEGDRRQFF.